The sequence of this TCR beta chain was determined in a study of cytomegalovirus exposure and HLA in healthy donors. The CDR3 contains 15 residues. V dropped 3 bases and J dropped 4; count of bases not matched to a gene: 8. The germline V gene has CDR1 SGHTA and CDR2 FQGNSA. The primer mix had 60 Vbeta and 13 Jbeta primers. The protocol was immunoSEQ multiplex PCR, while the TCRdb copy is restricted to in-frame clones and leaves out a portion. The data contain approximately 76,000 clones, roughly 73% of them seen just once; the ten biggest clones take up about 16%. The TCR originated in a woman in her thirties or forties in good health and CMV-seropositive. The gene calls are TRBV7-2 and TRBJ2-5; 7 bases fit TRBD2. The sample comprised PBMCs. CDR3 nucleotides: TGTGCCAGCAGCTTGAGGCGGGAGTTTAGAGAGACCCAGTACTTC. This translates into CASSLRREFRETQYF.